The present T cell receptor (beta chain) was sequenced within a study of CD8+ T cells in alopecia areata. This clone appeared once. Its antigen is undetermined. cDNA serving as the sequencing template came from extracted, reverse transcribed RNA. The method was immunoSEQ multiplex PCR; TCRdb's version includes in-frame clones alone and lacks a portion of them. The sample records 200,000 or so clones, 58% being singletons. Findings of the study overall: Relative to normal scalp, lesional scalp, especially alopecia totalis/universalis, showed higher clonality.

Sample treatment: oral pan-JAK inhibitor, 5-10 mg twice daily. Separation by sorting yielded CD4+ and CD8+ T cells from PBMCs. The sequencing used CD4+ T cells sorted from blood, collected at week 24, from a patient treated with tofacitinib. The TCR sequence derives from a human donor with alopecia areata.

Written as DNA, the CDR3 is TGTGCCACCAGCAGAGGTCACAGCACAGATACGCAGTATTTT. It specifies CATSRGHSTDTQYF. The chain couples TRBV15 to TRBJ2-3; the D is unclear. CDR3 length: 14 amino acids. V lost 1 base and J lost 0, with 5 bases in between. Germline V lookup: CDR1 LNHNV, CDR2 YYDKDF (reference sequence).